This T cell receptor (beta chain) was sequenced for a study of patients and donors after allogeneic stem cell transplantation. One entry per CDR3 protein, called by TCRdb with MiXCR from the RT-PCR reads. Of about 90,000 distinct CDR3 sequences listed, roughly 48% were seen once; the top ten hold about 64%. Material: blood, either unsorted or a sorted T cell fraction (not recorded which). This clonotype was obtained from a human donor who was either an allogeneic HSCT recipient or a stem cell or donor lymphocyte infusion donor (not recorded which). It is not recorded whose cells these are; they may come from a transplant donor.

The CDR3 DNA follows: TGCGCCAGCAGCTCCGGGGTCCGGAACACTGAAGCTTTCTTT. Amino acid sequence: CASSSGVRNTEAFF. This sequence joins TRBV5-1 and TRBJ1-1; no definite D call. Germline-derived CDR1 and CDR2 are SGHRS and YFSETQ. This CDR3 region has 14 residues. Trimming pared 3 bases from V and 1 base from J, leaving 10 bases between.